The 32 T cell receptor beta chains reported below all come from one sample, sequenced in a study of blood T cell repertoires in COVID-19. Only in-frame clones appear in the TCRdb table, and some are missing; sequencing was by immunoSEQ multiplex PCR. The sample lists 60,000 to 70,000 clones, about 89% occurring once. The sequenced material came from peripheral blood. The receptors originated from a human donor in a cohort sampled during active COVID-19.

The CDR3 coding sequence is TGTGCCAGCAGTCTAGCGGGGGCCCAAGAGACCCAGTACTTC. Its translation: CASSLAGAQETQYF. V and J are TRBV7-6 and TRBJ2-5; 10 bases fit TRBD2. CDR1 is SGHVS, CDR2 FNYEAQ, per germline. V lost 6 bases to trimming and J lost 1 base; unmatched junction nucleotides: 2. The CDR3 has 14 residues.

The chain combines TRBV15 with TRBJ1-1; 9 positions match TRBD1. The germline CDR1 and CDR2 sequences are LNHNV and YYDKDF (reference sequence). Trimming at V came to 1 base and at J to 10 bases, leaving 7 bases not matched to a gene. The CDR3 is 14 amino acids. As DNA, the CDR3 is TGTGCCACCAGCAGAGCCGCGGGACAGGGAGGAGCTTTCTTT. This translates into CATSRAAGQGGAFF.

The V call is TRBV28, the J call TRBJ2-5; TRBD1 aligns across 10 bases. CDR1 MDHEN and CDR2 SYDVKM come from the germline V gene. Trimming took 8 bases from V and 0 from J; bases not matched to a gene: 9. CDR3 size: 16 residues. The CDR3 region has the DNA TGTGCCAGCGCCGGCCGCGGGACAGGGGACCAAGAGACCCAGTACTTC. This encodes CASAGRGTGDQETQYF.

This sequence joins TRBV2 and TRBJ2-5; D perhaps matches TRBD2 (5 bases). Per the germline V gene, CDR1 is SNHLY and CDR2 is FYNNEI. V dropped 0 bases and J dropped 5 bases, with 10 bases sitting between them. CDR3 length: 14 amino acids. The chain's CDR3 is CASSEARTLETQYF. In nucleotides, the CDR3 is TGTGCCAGCAGTGAAGCGCGGACTTTGGAGACCCAGTACTTC.

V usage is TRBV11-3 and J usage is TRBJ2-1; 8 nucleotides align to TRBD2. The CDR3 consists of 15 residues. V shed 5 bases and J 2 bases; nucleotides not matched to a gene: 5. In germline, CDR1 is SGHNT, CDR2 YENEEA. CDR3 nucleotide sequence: TGTGCCAGCAGCGCACTAGCGGCCCCCTACAATGAGCAGTTCTTC. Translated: CASSALAAPYNEQFF. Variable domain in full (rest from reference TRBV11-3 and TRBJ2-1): EAGVVQSPRYKIIEKKQPVAFWCNPISGHNTLYWYLQNLGQGPELLIRYENEEAVDDSQLPKDRFSAERLKGVDSTLKIQPAELGDSAVYLCASSALAAPYNEQFFGPGTRLTVL.

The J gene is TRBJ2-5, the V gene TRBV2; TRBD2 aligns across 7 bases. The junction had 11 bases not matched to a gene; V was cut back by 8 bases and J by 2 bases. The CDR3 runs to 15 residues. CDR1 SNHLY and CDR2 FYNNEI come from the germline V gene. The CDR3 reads CASRFSGWGQETQYF. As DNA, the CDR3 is TGTGCCAGCCGATTTAGCGGGTGGGGACAAGAGACCCAGTACTTC.

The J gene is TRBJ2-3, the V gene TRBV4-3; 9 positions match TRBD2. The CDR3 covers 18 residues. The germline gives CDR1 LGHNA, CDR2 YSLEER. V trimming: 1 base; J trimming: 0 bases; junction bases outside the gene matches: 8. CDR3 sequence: CASSQGPTSGDSTDTQYF. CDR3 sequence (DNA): TGCGCCAGCAGCCAAGGCCCGACTAGCGGAGACAGCACAGATACGCAGTATTTT.

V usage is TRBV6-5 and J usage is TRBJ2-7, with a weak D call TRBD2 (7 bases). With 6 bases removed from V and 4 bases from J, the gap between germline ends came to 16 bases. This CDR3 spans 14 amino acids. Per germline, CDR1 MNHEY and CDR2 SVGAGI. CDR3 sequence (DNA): TGTGCCAGCAGCCCGTGGGGGGGGCGTTACGAGCAGTACTTC. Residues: CASSPWGGRYEQYF.

This CDR3 reads CATTPPGQRRTGELFF. CDR3 nucleotide sequence: TGTGCCACCACCCCTCCGGGACAGAGAAGGACCGGGGAGCTGTTTTTT. The V gene is TRBV12-1, the J gene TRBJ2-2; the table's D gene call, TRBD1, was not cross checked with the DNA. TRBV12-1 is a known pseudogene. The CDR3 totals 16 residues.

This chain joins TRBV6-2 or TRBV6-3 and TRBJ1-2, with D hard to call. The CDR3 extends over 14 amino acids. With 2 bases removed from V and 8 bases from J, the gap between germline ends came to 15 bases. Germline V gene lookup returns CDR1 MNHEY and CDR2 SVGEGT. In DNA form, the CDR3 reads TGTGCCAGCAGTTACCGGTCGGGGTTTGGCGGCTACACCTTC. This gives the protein CASSYRSGFGGYTF.

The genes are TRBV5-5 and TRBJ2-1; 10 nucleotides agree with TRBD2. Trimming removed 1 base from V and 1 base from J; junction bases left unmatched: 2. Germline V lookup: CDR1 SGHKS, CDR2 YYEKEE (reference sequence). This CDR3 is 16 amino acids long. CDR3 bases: TGTGCCAGCAGCTTGACTAGCGGGGTATCCTACAATGAGCAGTTCTTC. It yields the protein CASSLTSGVSYNEQFF.

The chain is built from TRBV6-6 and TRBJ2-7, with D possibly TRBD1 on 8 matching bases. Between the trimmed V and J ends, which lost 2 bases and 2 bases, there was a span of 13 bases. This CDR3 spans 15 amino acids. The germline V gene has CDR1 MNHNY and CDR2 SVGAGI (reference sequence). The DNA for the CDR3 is TGTGCCAGCAGTTACGGGGGGGACAGGACCTACGAGCAGTACTTC. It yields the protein CASSYGGDRTYEQYF.

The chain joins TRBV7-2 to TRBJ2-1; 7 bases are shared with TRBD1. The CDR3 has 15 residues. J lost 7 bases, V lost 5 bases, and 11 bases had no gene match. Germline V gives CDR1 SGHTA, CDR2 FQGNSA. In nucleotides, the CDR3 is TGTGCCAGCAGCCAGTGGACAGGTAACCGGAATGAGCAGTTCTTC. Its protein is CASSQWTGNRNEQFF. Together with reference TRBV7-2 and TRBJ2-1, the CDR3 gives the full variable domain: GAGVSQSPSNKVTEKGKDVELRCDPISGHTALYWYRQSLGQGLEFLIYFQGNSAPDKSGLPSDRFSAERTGGSVSTLTIQRTQQEDSAVYLCASSQWTGNRNEQFFGPGTRLTVL.

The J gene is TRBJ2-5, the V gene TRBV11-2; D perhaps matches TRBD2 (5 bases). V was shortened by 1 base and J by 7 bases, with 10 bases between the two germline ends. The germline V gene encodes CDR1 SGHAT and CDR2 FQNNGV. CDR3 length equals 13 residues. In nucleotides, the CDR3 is TGTGCCAGCAGCTTAGGGGAAGCGGCGACCCAGTACTTC. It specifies CASSLGEAATQYF. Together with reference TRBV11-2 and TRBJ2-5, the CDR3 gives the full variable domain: EAGVAQSPRYKIIEKRQSVAFWCNPISGHATLYWYQQILGQGPKLLIQFQNNGVVDDSQLPKDRFSAERLKGVDSTLKIQPAKLEDSAVYLCASSLGEAATQYFGPGTRLLVL.

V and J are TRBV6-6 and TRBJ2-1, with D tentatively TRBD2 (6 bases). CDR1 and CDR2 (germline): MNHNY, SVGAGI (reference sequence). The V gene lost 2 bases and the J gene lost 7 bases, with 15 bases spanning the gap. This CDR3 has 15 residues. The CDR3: CASSYVQGGTNEQFF. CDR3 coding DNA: TGTGCCAGCAGTTACGTCCAGGGCGGGACGAATGAGCAGTTCTTC.

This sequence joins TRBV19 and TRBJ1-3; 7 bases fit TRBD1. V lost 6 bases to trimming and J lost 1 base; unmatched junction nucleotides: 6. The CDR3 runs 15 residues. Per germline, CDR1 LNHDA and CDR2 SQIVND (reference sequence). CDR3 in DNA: TGTGCCAGTAGCTACAGGGGTGGATCTGGAAACACCATATATTTT. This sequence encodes CASSYRGGSGNTIYF.

CDR3 loop: CASSLVRSSGDADTQYF. The CDR3 nucleotides are TGTGCCAGCAGCTTAGTTAGGTCTAGCGGGGATGCAGATACGCAGTATTTT. J is TRBJ2-3 and V is TRBV7-2; 9 bases align to TRBD2. CDR3 size: 17 residues. The germline V gene has CDR1 SGHTA and CDR2 FQGNSA. With V trimmed by 1 base and J by 4 bases, 9 bases remained unmatched. Combining the CDR3 with reference TRBV7-2 and TRBJ2-3 gives the whole variable domain GAGVSQSPSNKVTEKGKDVELRCDPISGHTALYWYRQSLGQGLEFLIYFQGNSAPDKSGLPSDRFSAERTGGSVSTLTIQRTQQEDSAVYLCASSLVRSSGDADTQYFGPGTRLTVL.

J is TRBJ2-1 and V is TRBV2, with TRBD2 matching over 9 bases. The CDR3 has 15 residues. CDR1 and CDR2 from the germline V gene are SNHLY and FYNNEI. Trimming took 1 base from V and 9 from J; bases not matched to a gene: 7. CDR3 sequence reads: CASSEGIVAGVEQFF. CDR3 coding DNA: TGTGCCAGCAGTGAAGGGATAGTAGCGGGAGTTGAGCAGTTCTTC.

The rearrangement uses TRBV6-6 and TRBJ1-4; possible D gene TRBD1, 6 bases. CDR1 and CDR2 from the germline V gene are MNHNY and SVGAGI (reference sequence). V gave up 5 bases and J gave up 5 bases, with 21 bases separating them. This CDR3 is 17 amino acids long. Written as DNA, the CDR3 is TGTGCCAGCAGTCGCCAAAGACCAGGGGCTATGAATGAAAAACTGTTTTTT. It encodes CASSRQRPGAMNEKLFF.

CDR3 loop: CASRRSTEAFF. The DNA for the CDR3 is TGTGCCAGCAGGAGGAGCACTGAAGCTTTCTTT. The rearrangement uses TRBV28 and TRBJ1-1, with D unresolved. V gave up 6 bases and J gave up 4 bases, with 6 bases separating them. CDR3 length: 11 amino acids. In germline, CDR1 is MDHEN, CDR2 SYDVKM.

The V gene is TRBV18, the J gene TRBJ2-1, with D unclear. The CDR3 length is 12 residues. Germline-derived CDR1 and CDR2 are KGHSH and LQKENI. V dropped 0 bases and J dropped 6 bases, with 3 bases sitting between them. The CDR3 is CASSPPSNEQFF. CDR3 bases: TGTGCCAGCTCACCACCGAGCAATGAGCAGTTCTTC.

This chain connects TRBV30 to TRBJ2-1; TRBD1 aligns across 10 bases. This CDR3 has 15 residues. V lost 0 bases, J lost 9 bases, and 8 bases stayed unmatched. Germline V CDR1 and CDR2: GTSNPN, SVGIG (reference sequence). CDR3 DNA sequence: TGTGCCTGGAGTGTAGAGGGACAGGGGTACCGTGAGCAGTTCTTC. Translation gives CAWSVEGQGYREQFF.

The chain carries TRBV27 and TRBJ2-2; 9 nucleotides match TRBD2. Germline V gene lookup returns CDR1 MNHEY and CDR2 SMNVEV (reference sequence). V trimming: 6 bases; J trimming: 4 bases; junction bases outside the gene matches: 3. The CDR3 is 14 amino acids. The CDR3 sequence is CASRGSGGTGELFF. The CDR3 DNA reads TGTGCCAGCAGGGGTAGCGGGGGCACCGGGGAGCTGTTTTTT.

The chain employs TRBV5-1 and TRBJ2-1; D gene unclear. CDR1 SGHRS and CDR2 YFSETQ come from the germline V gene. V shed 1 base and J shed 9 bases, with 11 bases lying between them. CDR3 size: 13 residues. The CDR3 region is CASSLIGPTEQFF. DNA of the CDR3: TGCGCCAGCAGCTTGATTGGGCCGACTGAGCAGTTCTTC.

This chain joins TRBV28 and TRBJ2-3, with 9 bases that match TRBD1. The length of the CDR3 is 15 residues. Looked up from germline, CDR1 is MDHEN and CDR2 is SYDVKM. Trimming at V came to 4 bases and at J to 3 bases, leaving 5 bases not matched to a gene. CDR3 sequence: CASSYIGTGTDTQYF. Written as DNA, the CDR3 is TGTGCCAGCAGTTATATCGGGACAGGGACAGATACGCAGTATTTT.

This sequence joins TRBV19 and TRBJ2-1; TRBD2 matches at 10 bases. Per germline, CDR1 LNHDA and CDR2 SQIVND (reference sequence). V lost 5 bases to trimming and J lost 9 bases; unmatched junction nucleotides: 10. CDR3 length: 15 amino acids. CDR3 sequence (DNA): TGTGCCAGTAGTGCCCGGACTAGCGGAGTCCTTGAGCAGTTCTTC. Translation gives CASSARTSGVLEQFF.

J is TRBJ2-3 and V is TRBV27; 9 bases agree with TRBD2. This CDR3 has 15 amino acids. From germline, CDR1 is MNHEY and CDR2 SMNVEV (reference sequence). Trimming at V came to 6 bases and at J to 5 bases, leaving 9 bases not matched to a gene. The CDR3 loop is CASSFPSGGIDTQYF. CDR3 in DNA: TGTGCCAGCAGCTTCCCGAGCGGGGGGATAGATACGCAGTATTTT.

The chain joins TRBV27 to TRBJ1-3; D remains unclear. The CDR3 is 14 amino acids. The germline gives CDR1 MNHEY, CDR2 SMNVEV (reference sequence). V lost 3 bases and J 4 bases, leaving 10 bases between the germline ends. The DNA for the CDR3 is TGTGCCAGCAGTTTCTCCGCAGTCGGAAACACCATATATTTT. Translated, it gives CASSFSAVGNTIYF.

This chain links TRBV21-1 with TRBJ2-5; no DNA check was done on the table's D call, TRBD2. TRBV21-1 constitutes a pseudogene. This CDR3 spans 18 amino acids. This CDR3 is CASSPQGWGLAGLETQYF. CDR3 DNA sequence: TGTGCCAGCAGCCCTCAAGGGTGGGGATTAGCGGGACTGGAGACCCAGTACTTC.

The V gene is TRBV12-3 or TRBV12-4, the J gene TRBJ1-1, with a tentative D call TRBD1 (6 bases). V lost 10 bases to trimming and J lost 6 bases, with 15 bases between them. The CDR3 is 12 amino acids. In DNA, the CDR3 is TGTGCCACAAACCACAGGGAAGCTGAAGCTTTCTTT. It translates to CATNHREAEAFF.

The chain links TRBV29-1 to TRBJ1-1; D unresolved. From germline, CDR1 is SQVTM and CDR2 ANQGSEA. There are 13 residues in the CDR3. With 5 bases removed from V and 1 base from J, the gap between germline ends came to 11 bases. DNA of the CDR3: TGCAGCGTTCGCCGGGAGGCGAACACTGAAGCTTTCTTT. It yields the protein CSVRREANTEAFF. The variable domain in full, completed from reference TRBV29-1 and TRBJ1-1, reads SAVISQKPSRDICQRGTSLTIQCQVDSQVTMMFWYRQQPGQSLTLIATANQGSEATYESGFVIDKFPISRPNLTFSTLTVSNMSPEDSSIYLCSVRREANTEAFFGQGTRLTVV.

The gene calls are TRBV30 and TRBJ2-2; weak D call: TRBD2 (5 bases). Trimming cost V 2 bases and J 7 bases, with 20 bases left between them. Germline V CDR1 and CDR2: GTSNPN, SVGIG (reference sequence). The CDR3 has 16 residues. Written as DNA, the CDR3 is TGTGCCTGGAGTAGACTGAACCTGGTTGAGGGCGGGGAGCTGTTTTTT. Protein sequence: CAWSRLNLVEGGELFF.